The 25 T cell receptor beta chains listed next were all sequenced from one sample in a study of regulatory T cells in long-lasting Graves disease. With iRepertoire HTBI primers and Arm-PCR of CDR3 regions, TCR beta libraries were built. TCRdb used MiXCR to reprocess the multiplex PCR reads, holding one entry per CDR3 protein. The repertoire holds 500,000 or so distinct CDR3 sequences, with approximately 16% as singletons. The time point was: newly diagnosed GD, antithyroid drugs for less than 3 months. Making the TCR library involved RNA that had been extracted from PBMCs. The data were also submitted as part of a second study, on T cells in Graves' hyperthyroidism and ophthalmopathy.

The specimen comprised peripheral blood mononuclear cells (PBMCs), sampled at new diagnosis, from a patient treated with antithyroid drugs. These receptors were taken from a woman aged 35-60 years with Graves disease.

This clonotype occurred many times. The rearrangement links TRBV11-2 to TRBJ2-5; perhaps TRBD2 as D (5 bases). The CDR3 totals 13 residues. V lost 1 base and J lost 6, with 9 bases in between. Germline V lookup: CDR1 SGHAT, CDR2 FQNNGV. CDR3 sequence reads: CASSLVRGKTQYF. CDR3 nucleotides: TGTGCCAGCAGCTTAGTTCGGGGAAAGACCCAGTACTTC.

The sample holds one count of this clonotype. The chain joins TRBV18 to TRBJ2-3; 10 nucleotides match TRBD1. The length of the CDR3 is 16 residues. V trimming: 3 bases; J trimming: 6 bases; junction bases outside the gene matches: 9. CDR1 is KGHSH and CDR2 is LQKENI in the germline V gene. For the CDR3, the DNA is TGTGCCAGCTCACCCCCGGCGGACAGGGGGTCGGATACGCAGTATTTT. This gives the protein CASSPPADRGSDTQYF. Together with reference TRBV18 and TRBJ2-3, the CDR3 gives the full variable domain: NAGVMQNPRHLVRRRGQEARLRCSPMKGHSHVYWYRQLPEEGLKFMVYLQKENIIDESGMPKERFSAEFPKEGPSILRIQQVVRGDSAAYFCASSPPADRGSDTQYFGPGTRLTVL.

This clonotype has just a few counts. The V gene is TRBV12-3 or TRBV12-4, the J gene TRBJ2-1; TRBD2 matches 12 bases. The J segment lost 10 bases and the V segment lost 7 bases, leaving 17 bases of the junction unmatched. CDR3 length: 17 amino acids. The CDR3 reads CASKGGPSGGAGREQFF. CDR3 in DNA: TGTGCCAGCAAAGGGGGGCCTAGCGGGGGGGCCGGTCGAGAGCAGTTCTTC.

This clonotype was counted ten times or more. The gene calls are TRBV3-1 and TRBJ1-1, with D perhaps matching TRBD1 (5 bases). The germline gives CDR1 LGHDT, CDR2 YNNKEL (reference sequence). The CDR3 is 14 amino acids. The V end lost 3 bases, the J end lost 5 bases, and 13 bases lay between the germline ends. This chain's CDR3 is CASSHAQGSTEAFF. The CDR3 DNA follows: TGTGCCAGCAGCCACGCCCAGGGTAGTACTGAAGCTTTCTTT.

V usage is TRBV5-8 and J usage is TRBJ2-7; D might be TRBD1 (6 bases). CDR3 size: 14 residues. V was cut by 4 bases and J by 2 bases, with 13 bases left in between. Germline V gene data show CDR1 as SGHTS and CDR2 as YDEGEE. The CDR3 DNA sequence: TGTGCCAGCAGCCAAGGGACACCTACCTACGAGCAGTACTTC. Its protein product is CASSQGTPTYEQYF.

The rearrangement uses TRBV10-3 and TRBJ2-2; 7 nucleotides align to TRBD1. Germline lookup yields CDR1 ENHRY and CDR2 SYGVKD. The CDR3 sequence is 14 residues long. V shed 4 bases and J 4 bases; nucleotides not matched to a gene: 3. The CDR3: CAISGQGVTGELFF. CDR3 in DNA: TGTGCCATCAGTGGCCAGGGGGTCACCGGGGAGCTGTTTTTT.

The chain has TRBV6-1 and TRBJ1-4; D not certain. This CDR3 is 14 amino acids long. Trimming stripped 5 bases from V and 8 bases from J, with 15 bases between. Germline values: CDR1 MNHNS, CDR2 SASEGT. The CDR3 DNA reads TGTGCCAGCAGTCGCGACAACTCGGAGGAAAAACTGTTTTTT. Translating gives CASSRDNSEEKLFF.

This clonotype occurred many times. V and J are TRBV6-1 and TRBJ1-3, with D unresolved. This CDR3 is 15 amino acids long. The V and J ends lost 6 bases and 0 bases respectively, with 12 bases between them. CDR1 is MNHNS, CDR2 SASEGT, per germline. CDR3 DNA: TGTGCCAGCAGAACTGACGGGATCTCTGGAAACACCATATATTTT. Protein: CASRTDGISGNTIYF.

The chain links TRBV27 to TRBJ1-6; 8 nucleotides agree with TRBD1. V was pared by 4 bases and J by 5 bases, with 10 bases of the junction left unmatched. The germline CDR1 and CDR2 sequences are MNHEY and SMNVEV (reference sequence). The CDR3 has 17 residues. CDR3 DNA: TGTGCCAGCAGTTCCCCGGACAGGACAGGGAATAATTCACCCCTCCACTTT. Amino acids: CASSSPDRTGNNSPLHF.

Ten or more counts support this clonotype. V gene TRBV2 combines with J gene TRBJ1-6; 7 bases line up with TRBD1. The CDR3 runs to 15 residues. CDR1 SNHLY and CDR2 FYNNEI come from the germline V gene. V was pared by 3 bases and J by 10 bases, with 9 bases of the junction left unmatched. This chain's CDR3 is CASSEVQGNRSPLHF. The CDR3, as DNA: TGTGCCAGCAGTGAGGTACAGGGGAATAGGTCACCCCTCCACTTT.

Details on this clonotype: A much larger clone differs from this one at a single base, so this may be a read error. The J gene is TRBJ2-1, the V gene TRBV28, with D perhaps TRBD1 (8 bases). The DNA end lines up better with TRBJ2-5; the J call may be wrong. Germline V lookup: CDR1 MDHEN, CDR2 SYDVKM. The length of the CDR3 is 16 residues. The CDR3 here is CASRPRGVTGVETQYF. CDR3 nucleotide sequence: TGTGCCAGCAGGCCCCGGGGGGTGACAGGGGTCGAGACCCAGTACTTC.

This clonotype appeared many times. The chain links TRBV2 to TRBJ1-3; TRBD1 aligns across 7 bases. Germline-derived CDR1 and CDR2 are SNHLY and FYNNEI. J was trimmed by 0 bases and V by 6 bases; bases with no gene match: 8. The CDR3 extends over 16 amino acids. Here the CDR3 DNA reads TGTGCCAGCAGAGCCGGCCGGGACAGCTCTGGAAACACCATATATTTT. Translation: CASRAGRDSSGNTIYF.

This clonotype has at least ten counts. V usage is TRBV3-1 and J usage is TRBJ1-2; the D gene is possibly TRBD1 (5 bases). Trimming stripped 5 bases from V and 1 base from J, with 14 bases between. Germline CDR1 and CDR2: LGHDT and YNNKEL (reference sequence). The CDR3 length is 15 residues. In DNA form, the CDR3 reads TGTGCCAGCAGCAGACCGGGACGGAATAACTATGGCTACACCTTC. Translation gives CASSRPGRNNYGYTF.

This clonotype was recorded at least ten times. The chain joins TRBV12-3 or TRBV12-4 to TRBJ2-1; D not certain. This CDR3 spans 17 amino acids. V was shortened by 3 bases and J by 2 bases, with 17 bases between the two germline ends. CDR3 bases: TGTGCCAGCAGTTTTTGGCGGAGTCCGAAACCCTACAATGAGCAGTTCTTC. Its protein is CASSFWRSPKPYNEQFF.

This clonotype has just a few counts. The CDR3: CASSQIPRDIQYF. CDR3 nucleotide sequence: TGTGCCAGCAGCCAAATCCCGCGGGACATTCAGTACTTC. The gene calls are TRBV3-1 and TRBJ2-4; D possibly corresponds to TRBD2 (5 bases). The CDR3 is 13 residues long. Trimming removed 2 bases at V and 8 bases at J, with 10 bases between. The germline CDR1 and CDR2 sequences are LGHDT and YNNKEL (reference sequence).

This clonotype was seen ten or more times. The genes are TRBV10-3 and TRBJ1-1, with a weak D call TRBD1 (5 bases). The CDR3 loop spans 13 amino acids. Germline V gene data show CDR1 as ENHRY and CDR2 as SYGVKD. Between the trimmed V and J ends, which lost 4 bases and 8 bases, there was a span of 14 bases. CDR3 nucleotides: TGTGCCATCAGTGCTCCAGGGCTAGGGGAAGCTTTCTTT. The encoded protein is CAISAPGLGEAFF.

This clonotype was picked up many times. The chain uses TRBV20-1 and TRBJ1-4; 8 bases line up with TRBD1. CDR3 length: 13 amino acids. V was clipped by 4 bases and J by 8 bases; unmatched bases: 6. In germline, CDR1 is DFQATT, CDR2 SNEGSKA (reference sequence). CDR3 DNA: TGCAGTGCTATGACAGGGGAATTAGAAAAACTGTTTTTT. Amino acid sequence: CSAMTGELEKLFF.

This clonotype was picked up many times. The chain combines TRBV27 with TRBJ2-5; 7 nucleotides agree with TRBD2. V lost 4 bases and J lost 7; bases outside the gene matches: 0. CDR3 length equals 11 residues. Germline V CDR1 and CDR2: MNHEY, SMNVEV (reference sequence). CDR3 in DNA: TGTGCCAGCAGTTGGGGGGGGACCCAGTACTTC. Encoded protein: CASSWGGTQYF.

The sample holds many counts of this clonotype. This chain's CDR3 is CASRPMTATLEQFF. The DNA for the CDR3 is TGTGCCAGCAGACCCATGACAGCCACCCTTGAGCAGTTCTTC. The chain is built from TRBV6-2 or TRBV6-3 and TRBJ2-1; TRBD1 is a possible D gene (5 bases). This CDR3 has 14 amino acids. Germline V gives CDR1 MNHEY, CDR2 SVGEGT. V was shortened by 6 bases and J by 9 bases, with 18 bases between the two germline ends.

This clonotype has at least ten counts. The DNA for the CDR3 is TGTGCCAGCAGCGTACAGGGGCGAGGTGAGCAGTTCTTC. Translating it yields CASSVQGRGEQFF. V is TRBV6-2 or TRBV6-3 and J is TRBJ2-1; 7 nucleotides align to TRBD1. The CDR3 consists of 13 residues. The junction had 8 bases not matched to a gene; V was cut back by 6 bases and J by 9 bases. Germline V gene lookup returns CDR1 MNHEY and CDR2 SVGEGT.

This clonotype appeared many times. V and J are TRBV11-2 and TRBJ2-7; possible D gene TRBD2, 6 bases. Trimming stripped 5 bases from V and 2 bases from J, with 13 bases between. The germline V gene has CDR1 SGHAT and CDR2 FQNNGV. The CDR3 spans 14 residues. The CDR3 loop reads CASSPRSGAYEQYF. The CDR3 nucleotides read TGTGCCAGCAGCCCCCGTTCGGGGGCCTACGAGCAGTACTTC.

The CDR3 nucleotides read TGTGCCTGGAGTGATCGGCGGGGTACAACTAATGAAAAACTGTTTTTT. Residues: CAWSDRRGTTNEKLFF. The gene calls are TRBV30 and TRBJ1-4, with D unresolved. CDR3 size: 16 residues. V was shortened by 1 base and J by 0 bases, with 12 bases between the two germline ends. Germline V CDR1 and CDR2: GTSNPN, SVGIG (reference sequence). Looking up the rest from reference TRBV30 and TRBJ1-4 gives the full variable domain: SQTIHQWPATLVQPVGSPLSLECTVEGTSNPNLYWYRQAAGRGLQLLFYSVGIGQISSEVPQNLSASRPQDRQFILSSKKLLLSDSGFYLCAWSDRRGTTNEKLFFGSGTQLSVL.

Comments on this clonotype: A read error may explain this, as a much larger clone is one base away. The chain carries TRBV24-1 and TRBJ2-1; 9 nucleotides line up with TRBD2. The germline gives CDR1 KGHDR, CDR2 SFDVKD. The CDR3 is 13 residues long. V shed 8 bases and J 7 bases; nucleotides not matched to a gene: 5. The CDR3 coding sequence is TGTGCCACCACGGCGGGGGGGCGGAATGAGCAGTTCTTC. Translated, it gives CATTAGGRNEQFF.

V is TRBV12-3 or TRBV12-4 and J is TRBJ2-1, with a weak D call TRBD2 (5 bases). CDR3 length equals 14 residues. The germline V and J ends were trimmed by 1 base and 7 bases, with 11 bases remaining between them. Written as DNA, the CDR3 is TGTGCCAGCAGTTTAGGGCTCGAGGGAAATGAGCAGTTCTTC. Its translation is CASSLGLEGNEQFF.

This clonotype was detected many times. The V and J genes are TRBV27 and TRBJ1-4; the match to TRBD1 covers 10 bases. CDR1 and CDR2 (germline): MNHEY, SMNVEV (reference sequence). V lost 5 bases and J lost 8; bases outside the gene matches: 8. CDR3 length: 15 residues. DNA for the CDR3: TGTGCCAGCAGTACCAGACAGGGGGCGGAGGAAAAACTGTTTTTT. This gives the protein CASSTRQGAEEKLFF.